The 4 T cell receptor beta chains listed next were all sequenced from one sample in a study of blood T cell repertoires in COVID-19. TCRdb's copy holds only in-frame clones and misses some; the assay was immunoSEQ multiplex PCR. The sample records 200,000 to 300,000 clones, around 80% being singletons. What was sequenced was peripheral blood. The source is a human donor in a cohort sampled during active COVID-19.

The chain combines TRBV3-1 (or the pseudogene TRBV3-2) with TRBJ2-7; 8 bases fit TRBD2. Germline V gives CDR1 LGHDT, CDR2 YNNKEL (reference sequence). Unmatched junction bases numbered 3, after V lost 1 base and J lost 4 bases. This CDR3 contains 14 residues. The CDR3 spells CASSQGTSTYEQYF. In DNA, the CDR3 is TGTGCCAGCAGCCAAGGGACTAGCACATACGAGCAGTACTTC.

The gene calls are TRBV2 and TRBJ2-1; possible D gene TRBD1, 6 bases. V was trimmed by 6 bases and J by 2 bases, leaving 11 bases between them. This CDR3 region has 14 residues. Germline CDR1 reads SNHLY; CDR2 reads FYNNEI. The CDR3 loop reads CASSLQGTYNEQFF. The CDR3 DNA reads TGTGCCAGCAGCCTACAGGGAACCTACAATGAGCAGTTCTTC.

In DNA form, the CDR3 reads TGTGCCAGCAGCCAAGATTACCGGACAGGCCGCGAGCAGTACTTC. It encodes CASSQDYRTGREQYF. This chain uses TRBV3-1 (or the pseudogene TRBV3-2) with TRBJ2-7; TRBD1 aligns across 7 bases. Trimming at V came to 0 bases and at J to 6 bases, leaving 8 bases not matched to a gene. The CDR3 consists of 15 residues. In germline, CDR1 is LGHDT, CDR2 YNNKEL (reference sequence).

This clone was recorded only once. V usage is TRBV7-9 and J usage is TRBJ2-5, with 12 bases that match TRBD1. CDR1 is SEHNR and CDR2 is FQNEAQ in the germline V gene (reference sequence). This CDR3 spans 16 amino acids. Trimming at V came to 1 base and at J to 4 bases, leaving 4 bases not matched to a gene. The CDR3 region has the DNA TGTGCCAGCAGCTTAGGAGGGACAGGGGGCGGAGAGACCCAGTACTTC. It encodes CASSLGGTGGGETQYF. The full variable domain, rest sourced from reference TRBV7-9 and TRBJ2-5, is DTGVSQNPRHKITKRGQNVTFRCDPISEHNRLYWYRQTLGQGPEFLTYFQNEAQLEKSRLLSDRFSAERPKGSFSTLEIQRTEQGDSAMYLCASSLGGTGGGETQYFGPGTRLLVL.